Listed below are T cell receptor beta chains from one sample, sequenced in a study of identical twins. Using its own MiXCR run on the 5' RACE reads, TCRdb lists one record per CDR3 protein. The table shows 400,000 to 550,000 distinct CDR3 sequences, with 14% occurring only once. These same records also appear under a second study, on yellow fever vaccine responses in identical twins.

Sequencing used CD4+ T cells sorted from blood. These receptors were collected from a woman aged 18 to 35 in good health. The CDR3 runs from the conserved cysteine through the conserved F or W. A D gene is named only where the DNA matches it firmly. Rows may omit the clone size; those that give it use once, few, many or a size class.

>TRBD1|TRBV27|14|TRBJ2-7|.
TGTGCCAGCAGTTTCGGGACAGGGGGTCTCGAGCAGTACTTC
CASSFGTGGLEQYF
>TRBD1|TRBV28|15|TRBJ2-2|.
TGTGCCAGCGCCGAATTGGACAGGGCCACCGGGGAGCTGTTTTTT
CASAELDRATGELFF
>TRBD1|TRBV15|15|TRBJ1-5|many
TGTGCCACCAGCAGAGATAACAGGGGAGATCAGCCCCAGCATTTT
CATSRDNRGDQPQHF
>.|TRBV6-5|16|TRBJ2-3|few
TGTGCCAGCAGTTCCCCTTCTGACTACAACACAGATACGCAGTATTTT
CASSSPSDYNTDTQYF
>TRBD1|TRBV6-5|17|TRBJ1-4|.
TGTGCCAGCAGTTACTCGAAGGGACAGAGCTTAGGTGAAAAACTGTTTTTT
CASSYSKGQSLGEKLFF
>.|TRBV20-1|13|TRBJ2-1|many
TGCAGTGCAGAGGCTAATCCCCAAATGGAGCAGTTCTTC
CSAEANPQMEQFF
>.|TRBV20-1|15|TRBJ2-1|few
TGCAGTGCTAGAGCCCAGGACTCCCCCAACAGAGAGCAGTTCTTC
CSARAQDSPNREQFF
>TRBD2|TRBV15|15|TRBJ2-1|.
TGTGCCACCAGCCACGGGACTAGCGGATACAATGAGCAGTTCTTC
CATSHGTSGYNEQFF
>TRBD1|TRBV4-3|14|TRBJ1-2|few
TGCGCCAGCAGCCAAGAGGACAGGGGGCATGGCTACACCTTC
CASSQEDRGHGYTF
>.|TRBV6-2/TRBV6-3|13|TRBJ2-7|.
TGTGCCAGCACCTTACGGGTCGGGAACGAGCAGTACTTC
CASTLRVGNEQYF
>TRBD1|TRBV6-2/TRBV6-3|15|TRBJ1-1|few
TGTGCCAGCAGGAAGACCGGGACAGGGGGCACTGAAGCTTTCTTT
CASRKTGTGGTEAFF
>TRBD1|TRBV7-2|16|TRBJ2-1|many
TGTGCCAGCAGCTTGGGATATAAACAGGGGATTAATGAGCAGTTCTTC
CASSLGYKQGINEQFF
>TRBD2|TRBV20-1|14|TRBJ2-1|few
TGCAGTGCTAGACCTCCACTAGCGACCTATGAGCAGTTCTTC
CSARPPLATYEQFF
>.|TRBV28|15|TRBJ1-2|.
.
CASSSSGQGSYGYTF
>TRBD1|TRBV18|15|TRBJ2-7|few
TGTGCCAGCTCACCACGGCAGGGGGACTCCTACGAGCAGTACTTC
CASSPRQGDSYEQYF
>TRBD1|TRBV25-1|16|TRBJ1-4|few
TGTGCCAGCAGTGAGGGCAGGGGGCTGGCTAATGAAAAACTGTTTTTT
CASSEGRGLANEKLFF
>.|TRBV28|17|TRBJ2-3|.
TGTGCCAGCAGTTTCCTTAGGGATAGCGTTGGTGCAGATACGCAGTATTTT
CASSFLRDSVGADTQYF
>TRBD1|TRBV6-5|15|TRBJ2-3|.
TGTGCCAGCAGATATTTGGGACAGATCACAGATACGCAGTATTTT
CASRYLGQITDTQYF
>TRBD1|TRBV25-1|16|TRBJ1-5|.
TGTGCCAGCAGTGAATGGGGACAGGATAGCAATCAGCCCCAGCATTTT
CASSEWGQDSNQPQHF
>.|TRBV27|13|TRBJ2-7|.
TGTGCCAGGAAGACTAGTTTACCCTACGAGCAGTACTTC
CARKTSLPYEQYF
>TRBD1|TRBV9|12|TRBJ2-7|.
TGTGCCAGCAGCTCCGGGACAGCCGAGCAGTACTTC
CASSSGTAEQYF
>.|TRBV7-9|15|TRBJ2-7|.
TGTGCCAGCAGCTTAATGGATGGATTCACCTACGAGCAGTACTTC
CASSLMDGFTYEQYF
>.|TRBV20-1|16|TRBJ2-2|.
TGCAGTGCTAGCAACAGGTTCCCCACGAACACCGGGGAGCTGTTTTTT
CSASNRFPTNTGELFF
>.|TRBV5-5|15|TRBJ2-7|.
TGTGCCAGCAGCCCGCCGACAGGGAGGGGTAACGAGCAGTACTTC
CASSPPTGRGNEQYF
>TRBD2|TRBV20-1|15|TRBJ2-4|few
TGCAGTGGAGGACTAGCGGGAGGTAACAAAAACATTCAGTACTTC
CSGGLAGGNKNIQYF
>.|TRBV12-3/TRBV12-4|14|TRBJ2-7|few
TGTGCCATCCGCAAACAGGGTTATCCCTACGAGCAGTACTTC
CAIRKQGYPYEQYF
>TRBD2|TRBV20-1|14|TRBJ2-1|.
TGCAGTGCCCCCCAAATAGCGGGGTACAATGAGCAGTTCTTC
CSAPQIAGYNEQFF
>TRBD2|TRBV6-2/TRBV6-3|17|TRBJ2-1|few
TGTGCCAGCAGTTACAACCCGGGGGGGGCCTCCTACAATGAGCAGTTCTTC
CASSYNPGGASYNEQFF